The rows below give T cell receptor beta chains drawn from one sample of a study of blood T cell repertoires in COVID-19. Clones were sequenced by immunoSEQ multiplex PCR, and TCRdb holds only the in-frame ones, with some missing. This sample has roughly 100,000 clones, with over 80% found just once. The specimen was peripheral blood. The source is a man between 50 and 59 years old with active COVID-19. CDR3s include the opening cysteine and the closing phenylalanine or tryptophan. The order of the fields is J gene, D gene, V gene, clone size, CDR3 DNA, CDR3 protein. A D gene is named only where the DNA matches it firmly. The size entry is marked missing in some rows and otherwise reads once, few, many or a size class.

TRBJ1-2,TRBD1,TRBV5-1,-,TGCGCCAGCAGGCCCATTGACAGGGCGGCAAACTATGGCTACACCTTC,CASRPIDRAANYGYTF
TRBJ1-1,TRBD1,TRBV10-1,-,TGCGCCAGCAGTGACCGGCCGGGACAGCGGAACACTGAAGCTTTCTTT,CASSDRPGQRNTEAFF
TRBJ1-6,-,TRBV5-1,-,TGCGCCAGCAGCCGGACAGACAGCTCCTATAATTCACCCCTCCACTTT,CASSRTDSSYNSPLHF
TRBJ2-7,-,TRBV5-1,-,TGCGCCAGCAGCCCCCACGGCGCCTGGACGGGAGAGCAGTACTTC,CASSPHGAWTGEQYF
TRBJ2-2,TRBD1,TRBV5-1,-,TGCGCGTCCCAGGGGACAGAAAACACCGGGGAGCTGTTTTTT,CASQGTENTGELFF
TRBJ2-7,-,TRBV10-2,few,TGCGCCAGCAGTGGGGTGGGCTTCGAGCAGTACTTC,CASSGVGFEQYF
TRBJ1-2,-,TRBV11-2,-,TGTGCCAGCCCCTACTATGGCTACACCTTC,CASPYYGYTF
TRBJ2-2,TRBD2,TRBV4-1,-,TGCGCCAGCAGCCAAGATCCGGGACTAGCGGGAGAGGGGCTTACCGGGGAGCTGTTTTTT,CASSQDPGLAGEGLTGELFF
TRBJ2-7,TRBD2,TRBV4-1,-,TGCGCCAGCAGCCAAGGTAGCGGGAGCTACGAGCAGTACTTC,CASSQGSGSYEQYF
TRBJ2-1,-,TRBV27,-,TGTGCCAGCAGTCACCCCGGGGGAAAAAGGTTCTTC,CASSHPGGKRFF
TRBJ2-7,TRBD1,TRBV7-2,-,TGTGCCAGCAGCTTGGGAGGCCGCGGGACAGGGGGATGGGAGCAGTACTTC,CASSLGGRGTGGWEQYF
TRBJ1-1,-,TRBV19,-,TGTGCCAGTAGACTCGAATGGAGAGGTGAAGCTTTCTTT,CASRLEWRGEAFF
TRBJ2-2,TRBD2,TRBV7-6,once,TGTGCCAGCAGCTTAGCAGGGCTAGCGGGAGGGCTGAACACCGGGGAGCTGTTTTTT,CASSLAGLAGGLNTGELFF
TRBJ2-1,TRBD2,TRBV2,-,TGTGCCAGCAGTTCTTGGCTAGCGGAAAGCTCCTACAATGAGCAGTTCTTC,CASSSWLAESSYNEQFF
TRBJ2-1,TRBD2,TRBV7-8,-,TGTGCCAGCAGCTCGTGGACTAGCGGTGACAATGAGCAGTTCTTC,CASSSWTSGDNEQFF
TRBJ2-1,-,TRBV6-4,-,TGTGCCAGCAGTGACGAGAGGGAGAATGAGCAGTTCTTC,CASSDERENEQFF
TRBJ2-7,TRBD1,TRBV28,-,TGTGCCAGCAGTCTGCGACAGGGAATATCAGGCGAGCAGTACTTC,CASSLRQGISGEQYF
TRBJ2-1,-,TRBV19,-,TGTGCCACTAAGGACTCCTTAAGCTCCTACAATGAGCAGTTCTTC,CATKDSLSSYNEQFF
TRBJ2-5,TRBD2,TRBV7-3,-,TGTGCCAGCAGCTTAGGCGGGGGCCAAGAGACCCAGTACTTC,CASSLGGGQETQYF
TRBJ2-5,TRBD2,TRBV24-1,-,TGTGCCACCAGTGAAACTAGCGGCCGAGAGACCCAGTACTTC,CATSETSGRETQYF
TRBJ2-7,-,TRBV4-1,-,TGCGCCAGCAGCCTTCGAACCATGAGTAGCGGTATGAGATCCTACGAGCAGTACTTC,CASSLRTMSSGMRSYEQYF
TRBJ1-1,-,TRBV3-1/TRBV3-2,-,TGTGCCAGCAGGCGAGTCGGGGGGACGACTGAAGCTTTCTTT,CASRRVGGTTEAFF